A selection of T cell receptor beta chains follows, all from one sample in a study of CD8+ T cells in alopecia areata. Only in-frame clones appear in the TCRdb table, and some are missing; sequencing was by immunoSEQ multiplex PCR. Here the sample spans 150,000 or so clones, nearly 55% being singletons. The sample was CD8+ T cells sorted from blood, taken at week 4, from a patient treated with tofacitinib. These receptors were taken from a human donor with alopecia areata. CDR3s leave out the opening cysteine and the closing phenylalanine or tryptophan. Fields, in order: clone size, D gene, J gene, V gene, CDR3 protein. A D gene is named only where the DNA matches it firmly. Some rows have no size entry. The others give once, few or many, or a class for an expanded clone.

. | TRBD1 | TRBJ2-7 | TRBV29-1 | SVEPLGQGANYEQY
. | . | TRBJ2-5 | TRBV29-1 | SVLGGVSQETQY
. | . | TRBJ1-6 | TRBV29-1 | SVARVSPLH
few | . | TRBJ2-1 | TRBV19 | ASSIAQNEQF
. | . | TRBJ1-1 | TRBV29-1 | SVVLENTEAF
few | . | TRBJ2-2 | TRBV6-5 | ASSYSLGSGPGELF
. | TRBD1 | TRBJ2-7 | TRBV30 | AWSVGQAYSYEQY
few | . | TRBJ2-2 | TRBV29-1 | SVWGDTGELF
. | TRBD2 | TRBJ2-6 | TRBV30 | AWSVRRGDVAGANVLT
. | TRBD2 | TRBJ2-3 | TRBV7-3 | ASSLMAGGTDTQY
. | . | TRBJ2-7 | TRBV27 | ASSLRQAYEQY
. | TRBD1 | TRBJ2-7 | TRBV6-5 | ASSYSMDRAYEQY
. | . | TRBJ1-5 | TRBV4-1 | ASSQVLTGSNQPQH
few | . | TRBJ2-1 | TRBV13 | ASSFRRNEQF
few | TRBD2 | TRBJ2-3 | TRBV29-1 | SVGAPAGGPADTQY
. | TRBD1 | TRBJ2-1 | TRBV27 | ASTDRGPDEQF
. | . | TRBJ1-6 | TRBV6-5 | ASSYGETASPLH
. | . | TRBJ1-1 | TRBV4-1 | ASSLTGTEAF
. | . | TRBJ2-7 | TRBV6-5 | ASSYRLEAYYEQY
. | . | TRBJ1-1 | TRBV30 | AWSLQGNTEAF
many | TRBD2 | TRBJ2-7 | TRBV9 | ASSAGTSASYEQY
. | . | TRBJ2-7 | TRBV5-6 | ASSLSTLSYEQY
. | . | TRBJ1-5 | TRBV15 | ATSEEVWGPQH
few | . | TRBJ2-1 | TRBV29-1 | SVRDPSSYNEQF
. | . | TRBJ2-6 | TRBV6-5 | ASSQRRPPANVLT
. | . | TRBJ1-5 | TRBV2 | ASSETVNNQPQH
. | . | TRBJ2-3 | TRBV30 | ALWRPDTQY
. | . | TRBJ2-1 | TRBV27 | ASSFPGFYDEQF
. | . | TRBJ1-5 | TRBV7-9 | ASSFGGNNQPQH
few | . | TRBJ2-7 | TRBV30 | AGGRVRYEQY
. | . | TRBJ1-1 | TRBV7-9 | ASSLAGRKNTEAF